Each of the 28 T cell receptor beta chains below was sequenced from the same sample in a study of T cells in Graves' hyperthyroidism and ophthalmopathy. Amplified TCR beta CDR3 regions came from RNA transcripts. With the HTBI primer set, the TCR CDR3 went through a first round of RT-PCR. A single record per CDR3 protein comes from TCRdb applying MiXCR to the multiplex PCR reads. The sample consists of over 400,000 distinct CDR3 sequences, approximately 15% of them appearing once. The sample comprised blood. The receptors shown here come from a man younger than 35 with Graves' ophthalmopathy.

The gene calls are TRBV29-1 and TRBJ2-7, with 7 nucleotides matching TRBD2. Germline V gene data show CDR1 as SQVTM and CDR2 as ANQGSEA. CDR3 length: 13 residues. V trimming: 6 bases; J trimming: 1 base; junction bases outside the gene matches: 6. CDR3 region: CSVREAGSYEQYF. Written as DNA, the CDR3 is TGCAGCGTCCGGGAGGCGGGGTCCTACGAGCAGTACTTC.

This clonotype was counted ten times or more. The rearrangement uses TRBV11-2 and TRBJ2-1, with 10 bases matching TRBD2. The length of the CDR3 is 15 residues. From germline, CDR1 is SGHAT and CDR2 FQNNGV. The V segment lost 2 bases and the J segment 5 bases; nucleotides outside the gene matches: 3. CDR3 region: CASSLSGGAHNEQFF. CDR3 coding DNA: TGTGCCAGCAGCTTAAGCGGGGGGGCCCACAATGAGCAGTTCTTC. The variable domain in full, with the rest retrieved from reference TRBV11-2 and TRBJ2-1, is EAGVAQSPRYKIIEKRQSVAFWCNPISGHATLYWYQQILGQGPKLLIQFQNNGVVDDSQLPKDRFSAERLKGVDSTLKIQPAKLEDSAVYLCASSLSGGAHNEQFFGPGTRLTVL.

This chain uses TRBV24-1 with TRBJ2-2; 7 positions match TRBD1. Germline CDR1 is KGHDR and CDR2 is SFDVKD. V trimming: 7 bases; J trimming: 6 bases; junction bases outside the gene matches: 10. The CDR3 length is 15 residues. CDR3 region: CATRPRQGFPGELFF. In DNA form, the CDR3 reads TGTGCCACCAGACCGAGACAGGGTTTCCCCGGGGAGCTGTTTTTT.

This chain joins TRBV5-8 and TRBJ1-2; 10 positions match TRBD1. The V and J ends lost 3 bases and 6 bases, in that order; junction bases with no gene match: 8. The CDR3 length is 15 residues. CDR1 and CDR2 (germline): SGHTS, YDEGEE. This CDR3 reads CASSSRDRGLDGYTF. DNA for the CDR3: TGTGCCAGCAGCTCCCGGGACAGGGGATTAGATGGCTACACCTTC.

This clonotype was seen at least ten times. This rearrangement joins TRBV20-1 to TRBJ2-1; 12 bases line up with TRBD2. Germline lookup yields CDR1 DFQATT and CDR2 SNEGSKA (reference sequence). V lost 0 bases, J lost 7 bases, and 7 bases stayed unmatched. The CDR3 runs 16 residues. The CDR3 DNA follows: TGCAGTGCTAGAGAGAGAGGACTAGCGGGAAGAAATGAGCAGTTCTTC. Translating gives CSARERGLAGRNEQFF.

Only a few counts were recorded for this clonotype. The chain employs TRBV11-3 and TRBJ1-4; unclear D gene. The CDR3 sequence is 14 residues long. The germline V gene has CDR1 SGHNT and CDR2 YENEEA. Trimming cost V 5 bases and J 4 bases, with 11 bases left between them. The CDR3 here is CASSKRPRNEKLFF. The CDR3, as DNA: TGTGCCAGCAGCAAAAGGCCCCGTAATGAAAAACTGTTTTTT.

This clonotype was seen more than once but under ten times. The chain couples TRBV3-1 to TRBJ2-4, with D maybe TRBD2 (7 bases). The CDR3 extends over 17 amino acids. Germline V gene sequence: CDR1 LGHDT, CDR2 YNNKEL (reference sequence). The ends were cut back, 0 bases at V and 4 bases at J, with 16 bases in the middle. CDR3 in amino acids: CASSQDLPGGVKNIQYF. In DNA form, the CDR3 reads TGTGCCAGCAGCCAAGATCTGCCGGGGGGCGTGAAAAACATTCAGTACTTC. The variable domain in full, completed from reference TRBV3-1 and TRBJ2-4, reads DTAVSQTPKYLVTQMGNDKSIKCEQNLGHDTMYWYKQDSKKFLKIMFSYNNKELIINETVPNRFSPKSPDKAHLNLHINSLELGDSAVYFCASSQDLPGGVKNIQYFGAGTRLSVL.

This sequence joins TRBV24-1 and TRBJ1-1, with D perhaps matching TRBD1 (6 bases). V lost 4 bases and J 4 bases, leaving 21 bases between the germline ends. CDR3 length: 17 amino acids. The germline V gene encodes CDR1 KGHDR and CDR2 SFDVKD. CDR3 protein: CATSDYALGGAGTEAFF. The CDR3 DNA sequence: TGTGCCACCAGTGACTACGCACTGGGGGGGGCCGGCACTGAAGCTTTCTTT.

A word on this clonotype: Since a much larger clone is just one base distant, this may be a read error. The chain carries TRBV19 and TRBJ2-1, with D tentatively TRBD2 (5 bases). Trimming cost V 1 base and J 10 bases, with 14 bases left between them. Germline assignment: CDR1 LNHDA and CDR2 SQIVND (reference sequence). This CDR3 has 14 amino acids. DNA of the CDR3: TGTGCCAGTAGTATAGGGAGGTCCGCCTACGAGCAGTTCTTC. Protein: CASSIGRSAYEQFF.

The chain is built from TRBV19 and TRBJ1-6, with 8 bases matching TRBD1. The CDR3 loop spans 15 amino acids. The V segment lost 3 bases and the J segment 7 bases; nucleotides outside the gene matches: 5. Per germline, CDR1 LNHDA and CDR2 SQIVND (reference sequence). This CDR3 reads CASSIMAGGNSPLHF. CDR3 DNA: TGTGCCAGTAGTATTATGGCAGGGGGCAATTCACCCCTCCACTTT.

The table lists this clonotype with many counts. Germline and junction disagree at one end, which may indicate a read error. The chain combines TRBV5-1 with TRBJ2-1; possible D gene TRBD1, 7 bases. The CDR3 runs 13 residues. Germline V lookup: CDR1 SGHRS, CDR2 YFSETQ. The CDR3 sequence is CASSPGGYNEQFF. CDR3 in DNA: TGTGCCAGCAGTCCAGGGGGGTACAATGAGCAGTTCTTC.

This clonotype was counted at least ten times. The CDR3 reads CASSRTAATQYF. In DNA, the CDR3 is TGTGCCAGCAGCCGGACGGCCGCTACGCAGTATTTT. The gene calls are TRBV11-2 and TRBJ2-3; D unclear. V was shortened by 5 bases and J by 8 bases, with 11 bases between the two germline ends. The CDR3 is 12 amino acids. Germline CDR1 SGHAT, CDR2 FQNNGV.

The sample holds many counts of this clonotype. In DNA form, the CDR3 reads TGTGCCAGCAGTTCTAGCGGGAGGGTCACAGATACGCAGTATTTT. Protein: CASSSSGRVTDTQYF. The J gene is TRBJ2-3, the V gene TRBV27, with 12 bases that match TRBD2. With 4 bases clipped from V and 2 bases from J, the junction kept 1 base outside the gene matches. Germline V gives CDR1 MNHEY, CDR2 SMNVEV (reference sequence). This CDR3 region has 15 residues.

This clonotype was found many times. V is TRBV6-1 and J is TRBJ2-5; perhaps TRBD1 as D (5 bases). Per the germline V gene, CDR1 is MNHNS and CDR2 is SASEGT. Trimming stripped 7 bases from V and 0 bases from J, with 9 bases between. This CDR3 is built from 13 residues. CDR3: CASTRQYQETQYF. DNA of the CDR3: TGTGCCAGCACCCGACAGTACCAAGAGACCCAGTACTTC.

This clonotype came up many times. V is TRBV14 and J is TRBJ2-7, with TRBD1 matching 9 bases. The V segment lost 4 bases and the J segment 6 bases; nucleotides outside the gene matches: 13. CDR3 length equals 16 residues. The germline gives CDR1 SGHDN, CDR2 FVKESK. The CDR3 loop is CASSPLRTGTGSEQYF. CDR3 in DNA: TGTGCCAGCAGCCCGTTGCGGACCGGGACAGGGTCCGAGCAGTACTTC.

This clonotype occurred many times. The gene calls are TRBV6-4 and TRBJ2-1, with D tentatively TRBD2 (6 bases). The germline V gene has CDR1 MRHNA and CDR2 SNTAGT. CDR3 length: 15 amino acids. Trimming pared 5 bases from V and 6 bases from J, leaving 17 bases between. CDR3 sequence (DNA): TGTGCCAGCAGTCCCCGAGTAGCGGAAAGCAATGAGCAGTTCTTC. It encodes CASSPRVAESNEQFF.

The sample holds a few counts of this clonotype. The V and J genes are TRBV5-1 and TRBJ1-1; no clear D. V was shortened by 0 bases and J by 5 bases, with 11 bases between the two germline ends. Germline lookup yields CDR1 SGHRS and CDR2 YFSETQ. This CDR3 spans 14 amino acids. CDR3: CASSLGEGETEAFF. Here the CDR3 DNA reads TGCGCCAGCAGCTTGGGTGAGGGAGAAACTGAAGCTTTCTTT.

CDR3: CAISERGGGFYEQYF. CDR3 DNA sequence: TGTGCCATCAGTGAGAGGGGGGGAGGGTTCTACGAGCAGTACTTC. The chain has TRBV10-3 and TRBJ2-7, with D possibly being TRBD2 (7 bases). The V gene's germline CDR1 is ENHRY and CDR2 SYGVKD. The CDR3 is made up of 15 amino acids. V lost 2 bases, J lost 3 bases, and 14 bases lay in between.

The table lists this clonotype with a few counts. The rearrangement links TRBV5-1 to TRBJ1-3; a weak D match, TRBD1 (6 bases). The CDR3 loop spans 18 amino acids. The germline CDR1 and CDR2 sequences are SGHRS and YFSETQ. Trimming stripped 1 base from V and 0 bases from J, with 17 bases between. This chain's CDR3 is CASSLWGAFLSSGNTIYF. The CDR3 nucleotides read TGCGCCAGCAGCTTGTGGGGGGCCTTCCTGAGCTCTGGAAACACCATATATTTT.

This chain joins TRBV3-1 and TRBJ2-2, with 13 nucleotides matching TRBD2. Germline V gene lookup returns CDR1 LGHDT and CDR2 YNNKEL (reference sequence). The V segment lost 4 bases and the J segment 1 base; nucleotides outside the gene matches: 12. The CDR3 is made up of 20 amino acids. The DNA for the CDR3 is TGTGCCAGCAGCCTAAATGGCGGACTAGCGGGAGTAGAGAACACCGGGGAGCTGTTTTTT. Protein product: CASSLNGGLAGVENTGELFF.

V is TRBV10-3 and J is TRBJ2-4, with 12 bases identical to TRBD2. V gave up 5 bases and J gave up 9 bases; unmatched junction bases: 11. CDR1 is ENHRY, CDR2 SYGVKD, per germline. CDR3 length: 16 residues. In nucleotides, the CDR3 is TGTGCCATCAGTCCGGCTAGCGGGAGGGACGGGATCATTCAGTACTTC. Protein sequence: CAISPASGRDGIIQYF.

The rearrangement joins TRBV15 to TRBJ1-2, with TRBD1 identical over 8 bases. J was trimmed by 7 bases and V by 9 bases; bases with no gene match: 13. This CDR3 is built from 14 residues. Germline V gene data show CDR1 as LNHNV and CDR2 as YYDKDF (reference sequence). CDR3: CATGTIQGDRGYTF. The CDR3 nucleotides read TGTGCCACTGGAACCATACAGGGGGACCGTGGCTACACCTTC.

This clonotype was picked up many times. This chain uses TRBV30 with TRBJ1-1; 10 bases match TRBD1. Germline-derived CDR1 and CDR2 are GTSNPN and SVGIG (reference sequence). With 4 bases clipped from V and 10 bases from J, the junction kept 6 bases outside the gene matches. This CDR3 comprises 12 residues. CDR3 in DNA: TGTGCCTGGAATCCGGGACAGGGGATAGCTTTCTTT. This translates into CAWNPGQGIAFF.

This clonotype occurred many times. The V gene is TRBV18, the J gene TRBJ2-5; unclear D gene. CDR1 is KGHSH and CDR2 is LQKENI in the germline V gene. V was clipped by 0 bases and J by 7 bases, with 9 bases between them. The CDR3 has 13 residues. The CDR3 coding sequence is TGTGCCAGCTCACCACCGAATGGCAGGACCCAGTACTTC. Amino acids: CASSPPNGRTQYF.

This clonotype was seen many times. This chain joins TRBV6-1 and TRBJ1-4; TRBD1 might be the D (6 bases). This CDR3 contains 11 residues. The germline CDR1 and CDR2 sequences are MNHNS and SASEGT. The V and J ends lost 11 bases and 8 bases respectively, with 12 bases between them. CDR3 sequence (DNA): TGTGCCTCCGGGACAAAGGAAAAACTGTTTTTT. This gives the protein CASGTKEKLFF.

The chain recombines TRBV5-1 with TRBJ2-5; D gene uncertain. V was pared by 0 bases and J by 2 bases, with 8 bases between. The CDR3 is made up of 14 amino acids. Germline V lookup: CDR1 SGHRS, CDR2 YFSETQ. The chain's CDR3 is CASSLEGRQETQYF. CDR3 DNA sequence: TGCGCCAGCAGCTTGGAGGGCAGGCAAGAGACCCAGTACTTC.

Ten or more counts support this clonotype. This chain links TRBV29-1 with TRBJ2-1; D unresolved. The germline V gene encodes CDR1 SQVTM and CDR2 ANQGSEA. The CDR3 has 12 residues. V shed 3 bases and J shed 8 bases, with 11 bases lying between them. CDR3 residues: CSVDEGGHEQFF. The CDR3 DNA reads as TGCAGCGTTGACGAAGGTGGCCATGAGCAGTTCTTC.

The rearrangement joins TRBV30 to TRBJ2-1; no clear D. The CDR3 runs 11 residues. The V and J ends lost 2 bases and 7 bases respectively, with 6 bases between them. The germline V gene has CDR1 GTSNPN and CDR2 SVGIG (reference sequence). This CDR3 reads CAWSIENEQFF. The CDR3 DNA is TGTGCCTGGAGTATAGAGAATGAGCAGTTCTTC. The variable domain in full, with the rest retrieved from reference TRBV30 and TRBJ2-1, is SQTIHQWPATLVQPVGSPLSLECTVEGTSNPNLYWYRQAAGRGLQLLFYSVGIGQISSEVPQNLSASRPQDRQFILSSKKLLLSDSGFYLCAWSIENEQFFGPGTRLTVL.